Below are 11 T cell receptor beta chains sequenced from a single sample in a study of T cells in Graves' hyperthyroidism and ophthalmopathy. Regions amplified from RNA transcripts were the TCR beta CDR3 regions. The HTBI primer set was used in a first-round RT-PCR of the TCR CDR3. A single record per CDR3 protein comes from TCRdb applying MiXCR to the multiplex PCR reads. Of about 380,000 distinct CDR3 sequences in the sample, more than 12% were seen once. Material: blood. Every receptor here comes from a woman in her twenties or thirties with Graves' ophthalmopathy.

Regarding this clonotype: Given a much more abundant clone one base away, this may be a read error. CDR3 nucleotide sequence: TGCAGTGCTCCTACTAGCGGGGGGGCCGGGACCGGGGCGCTGTTTTTT. Translation: CSAPTSGGAGTGALFF. The chain carries TRBV20-1 and TRBJ2-2; TRBD2 aligns across 13 bases. Per the germline V gene, CDR1 is DFQATT and CDR2 is SNEGSKA (reference sequence). This CDR3 is 16 amino acids long.

The genes are TRBV20-1 and TRBJ2-3; the D gene is possibly TRBD2 (5 bases). Trimming pared 5 bases from V and 7 bases from J, leaving 16 bases between. CDR3 length: 13 residues. From germline, CDR1 is DFQATT and CDR2 SNEGSKA (reference sequence). Here the CDR3 DNA reads TGCAGTGCTTCGCAAGCTAGCACCCATACGCAGTATTTT. Translation gives CSASQASTHTQYF.

This clonotype occurred many times. The rearrangement joins TRBV7-9 to TRBJ1-1, with D perhaps matching TRBD1 (6 bases). Germline assignment: CDR1 SEHNR and CDR2 FQNEAQ (reference sequence). Trimming left V 5 bases short and J 1 base short, with 11 bases between. CDR3 length equals 14 residues. The CDR3 region has the DNA TGTGCCAGCAGCCCGGGACACACGAACACTGAAGCTTTCTTT. It encodes CASSPGHTNTEAFF.

The gene calls are TRBV20-1 and TRBJ1-5; D is undetermined. Trimming took off 0 bases at V and 1 base at J, with 16 bases between the two ends. Germline CDR1 reads DFQATT; CDR2 reads SNEGSKA (reference sequence). This CDR3 contains 17 residues. CDR3 amino acids: CSARDLETVKSNQPQHF. CDR3 coding DNA: TGCAGTGCTAGAGATCTTGAAACAGTGAAGAGCAATCAGCCCCAGCATTTT.

This clonotype was counted many times. The J gene is TRBJ2-1, the V gene TRBV6-7; 8 bases align to TRBD2. TRBV6-7 is given ORF status, its function remaining uncertain. The CDR3 extends over 19 amino acids. V trimming: 6 bases; J trimming: 5 bases; junction bases outside the gene matches: 21. The CDR3: CASSARPHIAGTFNNEQFF. DNA for the CDR3: TGTGCCAGCAGCGCCAGGCCTCATATAGCGGGGACATTCAACAATGAGCAGTTCTTC.

In its sample, this clonotype was seen many times. The V and J genes are TRBV4-1 and TRBJ2-1, with TRBD2 as a possible D gene (7 bases). Germline V gives CDR1 MGHRA, CDR2 YSYEKL. V lost 0 bases to trimming and J lost 2 bases, with 14 bases between them. There are 17 residues in the CDR3. CDR3 sequence: CASSQEWGGPPYNEQFF. CDR3 DNA sequence: TGCGCCAGCAGCCAAGAATGGGGGGGCCCTCCCTACAATGAGCAGTTCTTC.

This clonotype was seen more than once but under ten times. The rearrangement links TRBV24-1 to TRBJ2-5, with 10 bases that match TRBD1. The CDR3 has 14 residues. Germline V CDR1 and CDR2: KGHDR, SFDVKD. Unmatched junction bases numbered 5, after V lost 4 bases and J lost 7 bases. The CDR3, as DNA: TGTGCCACCAGTGAGGGACAGGGGTTGGGGACCCAGTACTTC. It codes for CATSEGQGLGTQYF.

V and J are TRBV11-1 and TRBJ2-5; 10 bases are a match to TRBD1. The CDR3 has 16 residues. Per the germline V gene, CDR1 is SGHAT and CDR2 is FQDESV (reference sequence). V lost 5 bases and J lost 5; bases outside the gene matches: 11. The CDR3: CASSPGDRGRTETQYF. CDR3 nucleotides: TGTGCCAGCAGCCCAGGGGACAGGGGCAGGACGGAGACCCAGTACTTC.

Ten or more counts support this clonotype. This chain joins TRBV20-1 and TRBJ1-6, with D unclear. The CDR3 consists of 15 residues. Trimming took off 0 bases at V and 0 bases at J, with 6 bases between the two ends. The germline CDR1 and CDR2 sequences are DFQATT and SNEGSKA (reference sequence). CDR3 DNA sequence: TGCAGTGCTAGAGACGGCAGCTCCTATAATTCACCCCTCCACTTT. Translating gives CSARDGSSYNSPLHF.

The chain links TRBV6-1 to TRBJ1-5; tentatively, D is TRBD1 (5 bases). Between the trimmed V and J ends, which lost 1 base and 7 bases, there was a span of 11 bases. Per the germline V gene, CDR1 is MNHNS and CDR2 is SASEGT. The CDR3 is 14 amino acids. DNA of the CDR3: TGTGCCAGCAGTGAAGTCGGGTGGGGGCAGCCCCAGCATTTT. Translated, it gives CASSEVGWGQPQHF.

This clonotype was counted at least ten times. The V call is TRBV20-1, the J call TRBJ2-7; unclear D gene. Germline-derived CDR1 and CDR2 are DFQATT and SNEGSKA (reference sequence). The CDR3 totals 13 residues. V shed 1 base and J shed 2 bases, with 9 bases lying between them. CDR3 sequence (DNA): TGCAGTGCTAGAGCACAGCCAGCCTACGAGCAGTACTTC. Protein sequence: CSARAQPAYEQYF.